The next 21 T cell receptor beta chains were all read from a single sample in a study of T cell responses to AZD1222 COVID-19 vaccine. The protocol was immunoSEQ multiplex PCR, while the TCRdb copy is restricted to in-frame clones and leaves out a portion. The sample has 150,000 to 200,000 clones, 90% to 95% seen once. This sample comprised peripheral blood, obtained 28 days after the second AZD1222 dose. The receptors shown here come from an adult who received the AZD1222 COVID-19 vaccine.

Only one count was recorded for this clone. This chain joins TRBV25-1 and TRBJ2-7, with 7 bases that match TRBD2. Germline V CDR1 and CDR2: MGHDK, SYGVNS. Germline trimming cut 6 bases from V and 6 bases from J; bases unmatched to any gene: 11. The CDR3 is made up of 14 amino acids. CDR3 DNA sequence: TGTGCCAGCAGCTCTAGCGGCCCCGTCTTCGAGCAGTACTTC. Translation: CASSSSGPVFEQYF.

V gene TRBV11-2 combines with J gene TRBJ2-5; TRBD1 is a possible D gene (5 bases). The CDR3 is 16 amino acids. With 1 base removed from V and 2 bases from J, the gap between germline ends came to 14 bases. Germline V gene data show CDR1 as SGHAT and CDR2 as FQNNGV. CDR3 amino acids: CASSLGSGIWQETQYF. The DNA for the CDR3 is TGTGCCAGCAGCTTAGGGTCAGGGATATGGCAAGAGACCCAGTACTTC.

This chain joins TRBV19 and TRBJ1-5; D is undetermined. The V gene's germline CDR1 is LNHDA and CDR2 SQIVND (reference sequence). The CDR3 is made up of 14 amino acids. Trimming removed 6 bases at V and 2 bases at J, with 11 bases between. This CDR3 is CASSPGRRNQPQHF. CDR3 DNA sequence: TGTGCCAGTAGCCCTGGACGGCGCAATCAGCCCCAGCATTTT.

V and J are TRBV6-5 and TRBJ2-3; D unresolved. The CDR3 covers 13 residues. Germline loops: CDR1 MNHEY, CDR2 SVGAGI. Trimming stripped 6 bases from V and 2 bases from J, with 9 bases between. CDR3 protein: CASRPTNTDTQYF. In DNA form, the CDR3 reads TGTGCCAGCAGGCCAACAAACACAGATACGCAGTATTTT.

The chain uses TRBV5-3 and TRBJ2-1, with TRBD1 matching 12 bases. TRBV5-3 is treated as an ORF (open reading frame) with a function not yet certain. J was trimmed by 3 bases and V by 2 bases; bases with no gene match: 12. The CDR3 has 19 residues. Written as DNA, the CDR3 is TGTGCCAGAAGCTTACCAGGGACAGGGGGCGCCCCGCTCTACAATGAGCAGTTCTTC. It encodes CARSLPGTGGAPLYNEQFF.

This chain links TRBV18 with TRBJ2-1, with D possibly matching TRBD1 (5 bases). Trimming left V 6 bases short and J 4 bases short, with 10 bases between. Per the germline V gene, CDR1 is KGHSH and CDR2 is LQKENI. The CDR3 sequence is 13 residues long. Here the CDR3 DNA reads TGTGCCAGCTCGGCGAAGGGGTACAATGAGCAGTTCTTC. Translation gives CASSAKGYNEQFF.

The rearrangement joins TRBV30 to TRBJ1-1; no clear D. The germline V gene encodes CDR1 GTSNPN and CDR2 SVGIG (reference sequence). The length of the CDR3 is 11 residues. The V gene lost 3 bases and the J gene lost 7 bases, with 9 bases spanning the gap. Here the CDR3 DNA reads TGTGCCTGGAGATTCAGCAATGAAGCTTTCTTT. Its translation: CAWRFSNEAFF.

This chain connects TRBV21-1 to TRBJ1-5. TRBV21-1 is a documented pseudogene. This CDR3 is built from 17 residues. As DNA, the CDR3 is TGTGCCAGCAGCAAAGCGTGGAGGGAGAGGCCGCATCAGCCCCAGCATTTT. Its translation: CASSKAWRERPHQPQHF.

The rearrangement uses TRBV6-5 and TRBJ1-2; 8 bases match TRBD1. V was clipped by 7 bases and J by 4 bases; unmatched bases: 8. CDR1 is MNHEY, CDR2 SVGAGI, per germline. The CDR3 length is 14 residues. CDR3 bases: TGTGCCAGCACCCCGACAGGGGCAGGCTATGGCTACACCTTC. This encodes CASTPTGAGYGYTF.

In nucleotides, the CDR3 is TGTGCCAGCAGCTGGGGGACTCCATACACAGATACGCAGTATTTT. This encodes CASSWGTPYTDTQYF. The chain couples TRBV7-2 to TRBJ2-3; D might be TRBD2 (6 bases). The CDR3 totals 15 residues. V was pared by 4 bases and J by 2 bases, with 13 bases between. Per germline, CDR1 SGHTA and CDR2 FQGNSA.

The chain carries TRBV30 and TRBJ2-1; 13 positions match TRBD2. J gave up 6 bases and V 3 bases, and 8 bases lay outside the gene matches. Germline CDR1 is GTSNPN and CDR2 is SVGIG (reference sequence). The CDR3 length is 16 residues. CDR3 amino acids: CAWRRGLAGPRNEQFF. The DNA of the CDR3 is TGTGCCTGGAGGAGGGGACTAGCGGGACCACGCAATGAGCAGTTCTTC.

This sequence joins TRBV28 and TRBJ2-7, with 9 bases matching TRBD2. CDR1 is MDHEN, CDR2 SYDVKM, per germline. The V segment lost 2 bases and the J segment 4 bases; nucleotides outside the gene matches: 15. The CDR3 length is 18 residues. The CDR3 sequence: CASSLPLRRLAGIYEQYF. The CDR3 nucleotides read TGTGCCAGCAGTTTACCCCTCCGGAGGCTAGCGGGAATTTACGAGCAGTACTTC.

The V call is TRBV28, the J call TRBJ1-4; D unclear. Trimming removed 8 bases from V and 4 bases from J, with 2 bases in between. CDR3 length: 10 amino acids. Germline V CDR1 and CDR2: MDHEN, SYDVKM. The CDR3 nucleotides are TGTGCCAGCCTTAATGAAAAACTGTTTTTT. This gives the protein CASLNEKLFF. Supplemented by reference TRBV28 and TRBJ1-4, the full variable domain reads DVKVTQSSRYLVKRTGEKVFLECVQDMDHENMFWYRQDPGLGLRLIYFSYDVKMKEKGDIPEGYSVSREKKERFSLILESASTNQTSMYLCASLNEKLFFGSGTQLSVL.

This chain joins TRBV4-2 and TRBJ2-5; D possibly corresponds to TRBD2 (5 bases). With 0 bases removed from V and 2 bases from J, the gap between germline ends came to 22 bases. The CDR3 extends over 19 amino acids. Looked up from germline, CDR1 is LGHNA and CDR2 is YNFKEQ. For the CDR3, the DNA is TGTGCCAGCAGCCAAGAGAATAGCGCTTATAGCCCCACTCAAGAGACCCAGTACTTC. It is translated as CASSQENSAYSPTQETQYF.

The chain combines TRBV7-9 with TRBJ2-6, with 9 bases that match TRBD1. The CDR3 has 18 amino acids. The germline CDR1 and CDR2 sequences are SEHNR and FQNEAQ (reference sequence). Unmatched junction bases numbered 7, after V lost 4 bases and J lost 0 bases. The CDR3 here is CASSYGGTGISGANVLTF. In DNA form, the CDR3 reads TGTGCCAGCAGCTACGGTGGGACAGGGATCTCTGGGGCCAACGTCCTGACTTTC.

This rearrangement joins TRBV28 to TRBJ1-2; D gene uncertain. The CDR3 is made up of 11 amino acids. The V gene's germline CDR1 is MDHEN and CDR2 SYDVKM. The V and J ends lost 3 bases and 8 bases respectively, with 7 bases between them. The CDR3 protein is CASSLTQGYTF. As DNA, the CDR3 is TGTGCCAGCAGTTTGACACAAGGCTACACCTTC.

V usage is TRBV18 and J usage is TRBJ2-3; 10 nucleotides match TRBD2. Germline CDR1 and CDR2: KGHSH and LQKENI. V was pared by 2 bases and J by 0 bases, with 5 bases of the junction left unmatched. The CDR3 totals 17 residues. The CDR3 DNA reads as TGTGCCAGCTCACCAGGGTCGACTAGCGGGAGCACAGATACGCAGTATTTT. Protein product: CASSPGSTSGSTDTQYF.

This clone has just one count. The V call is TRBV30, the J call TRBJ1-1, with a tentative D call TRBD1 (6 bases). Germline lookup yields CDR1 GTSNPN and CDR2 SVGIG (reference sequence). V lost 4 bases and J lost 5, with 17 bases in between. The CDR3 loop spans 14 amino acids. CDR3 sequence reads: CAWNTGMMGTEAFF. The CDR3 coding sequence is TGTGCCTGGAACACAGGGATGATGGGAACTGAAGCTTTCTTT.

CDR3 nucleotide sequence: TGTGCCAGCAGTCCCAGGGGGCAGCCCCAGCATTTT. Its translation: CASSPRGQPQHF. The genes are TRBV27 and TRBJ1-5; 7 bases fit TRBD1. Trimming removed 5 bases from V and 7 bases from J; junction bases left unmatched: 2. CDR1 and CDR2 (germline): MNHEY, SMNVEV (reference sequence). This CDR3 is built from 12 residues.

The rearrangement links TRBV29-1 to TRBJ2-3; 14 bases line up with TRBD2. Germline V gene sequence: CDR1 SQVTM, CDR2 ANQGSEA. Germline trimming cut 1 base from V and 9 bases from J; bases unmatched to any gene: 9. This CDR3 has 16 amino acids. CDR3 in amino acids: CSVEGPGLAGVDTQYF. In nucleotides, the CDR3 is TGCAGCGTTGAAGGCCCGGGACTAGCGGGAGTGGACACGCAGTATTTT.

The CDR3 DNA sequence: TGTGCCAGCAGCTTAGAAGGAGTAGCGCAGTATTTT. It specifies CASSLEGVAQYF. The V call is TRBV11-2, the J call TRBJ2-3, with no clear D. In germline, CDR1 is SGHAT, CDR2 FQNNGV. This CDR3 has 12 residues. Trimming stripped 0 bases from V and 10 bases from J, with 8 bases between. Supplemented by reference TRBV11-2 and TRBJ2-3, the full variable domain reads EAGVAQSPRYKIIEKRQSVAFWCNPISGHATLYWYQQILGQGPKLLIQFQNNGVVDDSQLPKDRFSAERLKGVDSTLKIQPAKLEDSAVYLCASSLEGVAQYFGPGTRLTVL.